What follows are 13 T cell receptor beta chains derived from one specimen sequenced in a study of memory CD4+ T cells and cytomegalovirus serostatus. Generated by immunoSEQ multiplex PCR, the TCRdb table keeps only in-frame clones and is missing some. The data hold approximately 61,000 clones, with around three quarters observed a single time. The sort gate was single viable CD3+CD4+CD8-CD45RO+ cells for memory CD4+ T cells. Input material: memory CD4+ T cells from blood. These receptors came from an adult in good health and CMV-seronegative. Some clones in this sample may be carry-over from other donors' samples.

The chain carries TRBV7-2 and TRBJ1-4; D not resolved. This CDR3 has 16 residues. Trimming stripped 1 base from V and 4 bases from J, with 13 bases between. The germline CDR1 and CDR2 sequences are SGHTA and FQGNSA. CDR3 loop: CASSLGPGRYNEKLFF. CDR3 DNA: TGTGCCAGCAGCTTAGGACCCGGGCGATATAATGAAAAACTGTTTTTT.

CDR3 residues: CAWSVGLGQPQHF. The DNA of the CDR3 is TGTGCCTGGAGTGTAGGGTTAGGTCAGCCCCAGCATTTT. This chain joins TRBV30 and TRBJ1-5; no clear D gene. V lost 0 bases, J lost 6 bases, and 9 bases lay in between. CDR1 is GTSNPN and CDR2 is SVGIG in the germline V gene (reference sequence). The CDR3 is 13 amino acids.

The rearrangement joins TRBV10-1 to TRBJ1-3, with 7 bases lining up with TRBD1. Trimming cost V 4 bases and J 0 bases; bases outside gene matches: 3. The germline gives CDR1 WNHNN, CDR2 SYGVQD (reference sequence). This CDR3 spans 15 amino acids. In DNA, the CDR3 is TGCGCCAGCAGTGCTGACAGGGACTCTGGAAACACCATATATTTT. Amino acid sequence: CASSADRDSGNTIYF.

The gene calls are TRBV15 and TRBJ1-1; no clear D gene. Germline values: CDR1 LNHNV, CDR2 YYDKDF (reference sequence). This CDR3 spans 13 amino acids. Trimming stripped 4 bases from V and 3 bases from J, with 9 bases between. CDR3 DNA sequence: TGTGCCACCAGCAAGGGCGTTCACACTGAAGCTTTCTTT. This sequence encodes CATSKGVHTEAFF. Full variable domain (missing parts from reference TRBV15 and TRBJ1-1): DAMVIQNPRYQVTQFGKPVTLSCSQTLNHNVMYWYQQKSSQAPKLLFHYYDKDFNNEADTPDNFQSRRPNTSFCFLDIRSPGLGDTAMYLCATSKGVHTEAFFGQGTRLTVV.

Comment on this clone: Other nucleotide sequences from this sample produce the same CDR3. This chain links TRBV5-1 with TRBJ2-7; tentatively, D is TRBD2 (5 bases). The CDR3 has 15 residues. Germline values: CDR1 SGHRS, CDR2 YFSETQ. The V end lost 0 bases, the J end lost 0 bases, and 10 bases lay between the germline ends. CDR3 DNA sequence: TGCGCCAGCAGCTTGGGTGGGAGCAGCTCCTACGAGCAGTACTTC. Translating it yields CASSLGGSSSYEQYF. The full variable domain, rest sourced from reference TRBV5-1 and TRBJ2-7, is KAGVTQTPRYLIKTRGQQVTLSCSPISGHRSVSWYQQTPGQGLQFLFEYFSETQRNKGNFPGRFSGRQFSNSRSEMNVSTLELGDSALYLCASSLGGSSSYEQYFGPGTRLTVT.

The CDR3: CASSSRTGRDEKLFF. In nucleotides, the CDR3 is TGTGCCAGTAGTAGCCGGACAGGGCGGGATGAAAAACTGTTTTTT. The chain carries TRBV19 and TRBJ1-4, with 8 bases matching TRBD1. CDR1 is LNHDA and CDR2 is SQIVND in the germline V gene (reference sequence). The CDR3 sequence is 15 residues long. V was pared by 4 bases and J by 6 bases, with 7 bases of the junction left unmatched. The whole variable domain, filled in from reference TRBV19 and TRBJ1-4, reads DGGITQSPKYLFRKEGQNVTLSCEQNLNHDAMYWYRQDPGQGLRLIYYSQIVNDFQKGDIAEGYSVSREKKESFPLTVTSAQKNPTAFYLCASSSRTGRDEKLFFGSGTQLSVL.

The CDR3 protein is CASSLWLLAGVINEQFF. For the CDR3, the DNA is TGTGCCAGCAGTTTATGGCTTCTAGCGGGAGTTATTAATGAGCAGTTCTTC. V and J are TRBV27 and TRBJ2-1, with TRBD2 identical over 10 bases. The V gene's germline CDR1 is MNHEY and CDR2 SMNVEV (reference sequence). Unmatched junction bases numbered 10, after V lost 1 base and J lost 7 bases. CDR3 length equals 17 residues.

The rearrangement uses TRBV6-1 and TRBJ1-2; perhaps TRBD1 as D (5 bases). Germline lookup yields CDR1 MNHNS and CDR2 SASEGT. The ends were cut back, 6 bases at V and 4 bases at J, with 15 bases in the middle. CDR3 length equals 14 residues. In DNA, the CDR3 is TGTGCCAGCAGGAGCGGTGGGGGAGGCTATGGCTACACCTTC. Residues: CASRSGGGGYGYTF.

V is TRBV18 and J is TRBJ2-3; the match to TRBD1 covers 7 bases. V shed 0 bases, J shed 0 bases, and the junction held 6 bases outside the gene matches. CDR1 is KGHSH, CDR2 LQKENI, per germline. This CDR3 has 17 amino acids. Here the CDR3 reads CASSPPRTGPSTDTQYF. CDR3 sequence (DNA): TGTGCCAGCTCACCACCGAGGACAGGCCCTAGCACAGATACGCAGTATTTT.

The chain links TRBV28 to TRBJ1-1, with D tentatively TRBD1 (5 bases). This CDR3 comprises 13 residues. CDR1 and CDR2 from the germline V gene are MDHEN and SYDVKM. V lost 3 bases and J 5 bases, leaving 10 bases between the germline ends. The CDR3, as DNA: TGTGCCAGCAGTTTCGGGGGGGGTACTGAAGCTTTCTTT. This encodes CASSFGGGTEAFF.

The V gene is TRBV5-6, the J gene TRBJ2-5, with 7 bases aligning to TRBD1. The CDR3 contains 15 residues. The V gene end was trimmed by 5 bases and the J gene end by 4 bases; junction bases not matched to a gene: 11. Germline V CDR1 and CDR2: SGHDT, YYEEEE. CDR3 amino acids: CASSSRDSPGETQYF. In DNA form, the CDR3 reads TGTGCCAGCAGTTCCCGGGACAGCCCAGGAGAGACCCAGTACTTC.

J is TRBJ1-1 and V is TRBV29-1; no clear D. The germline CDR1 and CDR2 sequences are SQVTM and ANQGSEA. This CDR3 comprises 14 residues. Trimming stripped 7 bases from V and 0 bases from J, with 15 bases between. This CDR3 is CSASRVLMNTEAFF. DNA for the CDR3: TGCAGCGCCTCCCGGGTTTTAATGAACACTGAAGCTTTCTTT.

This clone was recorded only once. The DNA of the CDR3 is TGTGCCAGCAGTCTCCCGGACAGGATCTACGAGCAGTACTTC. Translating gives CASSLPDRIYEQYF. The V call is TRBV6-5, the J call TRBJ2-7; 7 nucleotides align to TRBD1. CDR3 length: 14 amino acids. J gave up 3 bases and V 5 bases, and 7 bases lay outside the gene matches. Germline values: CDR1 MNHEY, CDR2 SVGAGI.